This entry concerns a single TCR beta chain. The data were taken from a study of T cells expressing NK-cell markers. This CDR3 contains 14 residues. Germline values: CDR1 SGDLS, CDR2 YYNGEE. The TCR beta cDNA came from 5'RACE template switching with UMIs. TCRdb reprocessed the 5' RACE reads, with one entry per CDR3 protein and no DNA. The listing records around 470,000 distinct CDR3 sequences. Sequencing was carried out using blood T cells: a sorted CD56 or NKG2C T cell subset, CD4+ or CD8+ T cells, or bulk PBMC T cells (not recorded which). This chain connects TRBV9 to TRBJ2-3; TCRdb selects TRBD1, and the lack of DNA leaves this call unchecked. The receptor was isolated from a woman in her forties or fifties in good health. CDR3 region: CASSPRTVSDTQYF.